This T cell receptor (beta chain) comes out of a study of response to subunit inactivated influenza vaccine. This clonotype came up a few times. The length of the CDR3 is 13 residues. The germline V gene has CDR1 SNHLY and CDR2 FYNNEI. V was cut by 5 bases and J by 5 bases, with 12 bases left in between. TCRdb recomputed calls from the RT-PCR reads with MiXCR, one row per CDR3 protein. The sample lists approximately 700,000 distinct CDR3 sequences, approximately 13% occurring once. The sequence was collected from a man between 45 and 60 years old who received an inactivated influenza vaccine. The material sequenced was PBMCs from blood, taken 14 to 15 days before vaccination. The V and J genes are TRBV2 and TRBJ2-5; tentative D call: TRBD1 (5 bases). The CDR3 DNA is TGTGCCAGCAGTCAAGACAGCGTGGAGACCCAGTACTTC. It yields the protein CASSQDSVETQYF.